Shown below are 22 T cell receptor beta chains from a single sample sequenced in a study of CD8+CD57+ T cells in acquired aplastic anemia. Genomic DNA acted as the template from which TCR beta VDJ combination and CDR3 sequence profiling were carried out. TCRdb called the reads again in MiXCR, with one record for every CDR3 protein. The table shows around 190,000 distinct CDR3 sequences, with around 60% occurring only once. Sequencing was performed on sorted CD4+, CD8+, or CD8+CD57+ T cells (not recorded which) from PBMCs. Receptors originate from a human donor in good health.

V and J are TRBV20-1 and TRBJ2-7; possible D gene TRBD2, 6 bases. Trimming left V 3 bases short and J 6 bases short, with 15 bases between. Looked up from germline, CDR1 is DFQATT and CDR2 is SNEGSKA (reference sequence). The CDR3 is 13 amino acids. Here the CDR3 reads CSASRAGSAEQYF. The CDR3, as DNA: TGCAGTGCTAGTCGAGCGGGCTCCGCCGAGCAGTACTTC.

This chain uses TRBV10-1 with TRBJ2-5, with a weak D call TRBD1 (6 bases). The CDR3 length is 12 residues. Per germline, CDR1 WNHNN and CDR2 SYGVQD (reference sequence). Trimming left V 9 bases short and J 1 base short, with 9 bases between. In DNA form, the CDR3 reads TGCGCCAGGACGGACAGCCAAGAGACCCAGTACTTC. Its translation: CARTDSQETQYF.

The rearrangement joins TRBV7-8 to TRBJ2-7, with 7 bases matching TRBD1. In germline, CDR1 is SGHVS, CDR2 FQNEAQ. The CDR3 is 17 amino acids. V gave up 0 bases and J gave up 2 bases; unmatched junction bases: 10. The DNA of the CDR3 is TGTGCCAGCAGCTTAGCGCTTTGGACAGGCCAGCCCTACGAGCAGTACTTC. It yields the protein CASSLALWTGQPYEQYF.

The chain employs TRBV12-3 or TRBV12-4 and TRBJ1-1; D remains unclear. The CDR3 is 13 amino acids. Trimming shortened V by 7 bases and J by 10 bases, and 19 bases separated the two germline ends. This CDR3 reads CASNTRPPLAAFF. CDR3 bases: TGTGCCAGCAACACCAGACCACCCTTGGCAGCTTTCTTT.

The chain joins TRBV12-3 or TRBV12-4 to TRBJ1-1; D uncertain. Trimming took 4 bases from V and 8 from J, leaving 14 bases between them. CDR3 size: 13 residues. The CDR3 here is CASSSQRDAEAFF. In nucleotides, the CDR3 is TGTGCCAGCAGTTCCCAACGGGATGCGGAAGCTTTCTTT.

This rearrangement joins TRBV24-1 to TRBJ1-5, with TRBD1 as a possible D gene (5 bases). The CDR3 has 14 residues. V was shortened by 5 bases and J by 3 bases, with 10 bases between the two germline ends. Germline CDR1 and CDR2: KGHDR and SFDVKD. The CDR3 loop reads CATSVQGVNQPQHF. In DNA form, the CDR3 reads TGTGCCACCAGTGTCCAGGGTGTCAATCAGCCCCAGCATTTT.

V and J are TRBV10-2 and TRBJ2-1; 9 positions agree with TRBD2. There are 16 residues in the CDR3. Germline CDR1 reads WSHSY; CDR2 reads SAAADI. The junction had 7 bases not matched to a gene; V was cut back by 5 bases and J by 2 bases. CDR3 in DNA: TGCGCCAGCAGTTCTCGCGGGGGGGCCGCCTACAATGAGCAGTTCTTC. It yields the protein CASSSRGGAAYNEQFF.

The chain links TRBV10-3 to TRBJ1-5, with D tentatively TRBD1 (5 bases). Trimming pared 6 bases from V and 5 bases from J, leaving 11 bases between. The CDR3 has 13 residues. The V gene's germline CDR1 is ENHRY and CDR2 SYGVKD. CDR3 protein: CAIRRDGDQPQHF. The CDR3 nucleotides are TGTGCCATCAGGAGGGACGGAGATCAGCCCCAGCATTTT.

In this sample, this clonotype turned up many times. The rearrangement uses TRBV9 and TRBJ2-1; TRBD2 matches 10 bases. The trim removed 0 bases at V and 5 bases at J, leaving 2 bases unmatched. Germline CDR1 reads SGDLS; CDR2 reads YYNGEE. The CDR3 consists of 15 residues. The CDR3 region is CASSVVAGGNNEQFF. The CDR3 DNA reads as TGTGCCAGCAGCGTAGTAGCGGGAGGAAACAATGAGCAGTTCTTC.

V and J are TRBV15 and TRBJ2-5, with 7 bases identical to TRBD1. The CDR3 sequence is 16 residues long. CDR1 is LNHNV, CDR2 YYDKDF, per germline (reference sequence). The V and J ends lost 1 base and 5 bases, in that order; junction bases with no gene match: 10. The CDR3 loop is CATSRGGTVGGETQYF. CDR3 nucleotides: TGTGCCACCAGCAGAGGAGGGACAGTCGGCGGCGAGACCCAGTACTTC. Using reference TRBV15 and TRBJ2-5 for the parts outside the CDR3, the full variable domain is DAMVIQNPRYQVTQFGKPVTLSCSQTLNHNVMYWYQQKSSQAPKLLFHYYDKDFNNEADTPDNFQSRRPNTSFCFLDIRSPGLGDTAMYLCATSRGGTVGGETQYFGPGTRLLVL.

The chain carries TRBV2 and TRBJ2-7, with 9 bases fitting TRBD2. The CDR3 contains 14 residues. V lost 6 bases, J lost 3 bases, and 6 bases stayed unmatched. Germline V CDR1 and CDR2: SNHLY, FYNNEI. CDR3 region: CASRIAGVVYEQYF. Here the CDR3 DNA reads TGTGCCAGCAGAATAGCGGGAGTGGTCTACGAGCAGTACTTC. The entire variable domain, with the rest obtained from reference TRBV2 and TRBJ2-7, is as follows: EPEVTQTPSHQVTQMGQEVILRCVPISNHLYFYWYRQILGQKVEFLVSFYNNEISEKSEIFDDQFSVERPDGSNFTLKIRSTKLEDSAMYFCASRIAGVVYEQYFGPGTRLTVT.

This chain joins TRBV10-3 and TRBJ2-3; D unclear. The CDR3 runs to 14 residues. Deletions cut 4 bases from V and 8 bases from J, with 16 bases between. In germline, CDR1 is ENHRY, CDR2 SYGVKD. CDR3 bases: TGTGCCATCAGTGTATCAAGCGTCTCGGGTACGCAGTATTTT. Protein: CAISVSSVSGTQYF.

This clonotype was picked up one time. The chain is built from TRBV20-1 and TRBJ2-6; no clear D gene. The CDR3 has 13 residues. Germline V gene lookup returns CDR1 DFQATT and CDR2 SNEGSKA (reference sequence). V lost 4 bases to trimming and J lost 2 bases, with 6 bases between them. The CDR3 reads CSATLAGANVLTF. CDR3 nucleotide sequence: TGCAGTGCTACCCTAGCTGGGGCCAACGTCCTGACTTTC.

As regards this clonotype: A read error may be the cause here, since a much bigger clone is one base away. The chain has TRBV7-9 and TRBJ2-1, with a weak D call TRBD2 (7 bases). From germline, CDR1 is SEHNR and CDR2 FQNEAQ (reference sequence). This CDR3 is 14 amino acids long. CDR3 sequence reads: CASSQGGGGNEQLF. The CDR3 DNA reads TGCGCCAGCAGCCAAGGAGGGGGGGGTAATGAGCAGCTCTTC.

Points on this clonotype: Here the CDR3 omits its conserved ending phenylalanine or tryptophan, so a read error is the likely source. The rearrangement uses TRBV7-3 and TRBJ2-1; 9 nucleotides match TRBD1. The CDR3 covers 12 residues. CDR1 is SGHTA and CDR2 is FQGTGA in the germline V gene. The junction had 3 bases not matched to a gene; V was cut back by 3 bases and J by 12 bases. The DNA for the CDR3 is TGTGCCAGCAGCTTGGGACAGGGACGGCAGTTCATC. Translated, it gives CASSLGQGRQFI.

The rearrangement links TRBV12-3 or TRBV12-4 to TRBJ2-1; 8 bases match TRBD1. V was pared by 5 bases and J by 9 bases, with 6 bases of the junction left unmatched. The CDR3 is made up of 13 amino acids. As DNA, the CDR3 is TGTGCCAGCAGTAAGGACAGGGACATTGAGCAGTTCTTC. It encodes CASSKDRDIEQFF.

Many counts were recorded for this clonotype. The chain uses TRBV20-1 and TRBJ2-4; D is possibly TRBD2 (7 bases). The germline CDR1 and CDR2 sequences are DFQATT and SNEGSKA (reference sequence). Trimming left V 3 bases short and J 5 bases short, with 14 bases between. This CDR3 is built from 14 residues. The CDR3 is CSARDSGGQNIQYF. CDR3 nucleotides: TGCAGTGCTAGGGATTCGGGGGGCCAAAACATTCAGTACTTC.

The chain couples TRBV5-1 to TRBJ1-4; no reliable D call. V was shortened by 4 bases and J by 7 bases, with 11 bases between the two germline ends. Germline CDR1 and CDR2: SGHRS and YFSETQ. This CDR3 is built from 13 residues. Here the CDR3 DNA reads TGCGCCAGCAGCCAACAGCCTGGTGAAAAACTGTTTTTT. It encodes CASSQQPGEKLFF.

This clonotype was seen only a few times. This may arise from a read error, as a much more abundant clone is one base away. The chain carries TRBV29-1 and TRBJ2-1; 12 bases are shared with TRBD2. Germline V lookup: CDR1 SQVTM, CDR2 ANQGSEA. V shed 4 bases and J 4 bases; nucleotides not matched to a gene: 5. This CDR3 is 15 amino acids long. The CDR3 protein is CSVGGTSGYYNEQFF. DNA for the CDR3: TGCAGCGTTGGAGGGACTAGCGGGTATTACAATGAGCAGTTCTTC.

J is TRBJ2-1 and V is TRBV15, with D hard to call. The CDR3 runs to 18 residues. Germline values: CDR1 LNHNV, CDR2 YYDKDF (reference sequence). V shed 1 base and J shed 5 bases, with 21 bases lying between them. The CDR3: CATSRVSIQARFHNEQFF. In DNA form, the CDR3 reads TGTGCCACCAGCAGAGTCTCCATACAAGCGAGATTTCACAATGAGCAGTTCTTC. Full variable domain (outside the CDR3, taken from reference TRBV15 and TRBJ2-1): DAMVIQNPRYQVTQFGKPVTLSCSQTLNHNVMYWYQQKSSQAPKLLFHYYDKDFNNEADTPDNFQSRRPNTSFCFLDIRSPGLGDTAMYLCATSRVSIQARFHNEQFFGPGTRLTVL.

The chain recombines TRBV2 with TRBJ1-1; no reliable D call. The CDR3 is made up of 12 amino acids. The germline V gene has CDR1 SNHLY and CDR2 FYNNEI. V lost 2 bases, J lost 3 bases, and 4 bases lay in between. The CDR3 sequence: CASSEHYTEAFF. The CDR3 DNA follows: TGTGCCAGCAGTGAACACTACACTGAAGCTTTCTTT.

The chain couples TRBV27 to TRBJ2-1, with D possibly TRBD2 on 5 matching bases. CDR1 and CDR2 from the germline V gene are MNHEY and SMNVEV (reference sequence). Trimming left V 5 bases short and J 4 bases short, with 15 bases between. This CDR3 has 15 residues. CDR3 in amino acids: CASSKIGMGYNEQFF. For the CDR3, the DNA is TGTGCCAGCAGTAAGATCGGGATGGGTTACAATGAGCAGTTCTTC.